These 16 T cell receptor beta chains were all obtained from the same sample, sequenced in a study of tissue T cells after allogeneic stem cell transplantation. The repertoire was sequenced with immunoSEQ multiplex PCR; TCRdb's copy has only in-frame clones and lacks some. Of tens of thousands of clones listed, roughly 80% are singletons. This specimen was tissue from the ileum, taken at autopsy. All receptors come from a female donor at least 60 years old with lung cancer.

V is TRBV30 and J is TRBJ2-3, with 9 nucleotides matching TRBD2. This CDR3 spans 20 amino acids. With V trimmed by 1 base and J by 2 bases, 19 bases remained unmatched. Germline-derived CDR1 and CDR2 are GTSNPN and SVGIG (reference sequence). The DNA for the CDR3 is TGTGCCTGGAGTGGTGTAGTAGCGGGAGTCCTAATATTTAACACAGATACGCAGTATTTT. Amino acid sequence: CAWSGVVAGVLIFNTDTQYF.

This clone was counted once. This sequence joins TRBV18 and TRBJ1-2, with D perhaps matching TRBD1 (6 bases). CDR1 and CDR2 from the germline V gene are KGHSH and LQKENI. V was trimmed by 3 bases and J by 9 bases, leaving 11 bases between them. The CDR3 is 12 amino acids. CDR3 coding DNA: TGTGCCAGCTCACCCCCCGGACAGAGCTACACCTTC. Translation gives CASSPPGQSYTF.

The V call is TRBV2, the J call TRBJ2-7, with 8 positions matching TRBD2. Germline CDR1 reads SNHLY; CDR2 reads FYNNEI. Trimming cost V 8 bases and J 3 bases; bases outside gene matches: 6. The CDR3 totals 13 residues. The CDR3 coding sequence is TGTGCCAGCGGGGTAGCGGGGATCTACGAGCAGTACTTC. This encodes CASGVAGIYEQYF.

The sample holds one count of this clone. CDR3 sequence: CASSPRGTGSFGYTF. CDR3 bases: TGTGCCAGCTCACCGAGAGGGACAGGGAGTTTTGGCTACACCTTC. The chain combines TRBV18 with TRBJ1-2; 9 bases agree with TRBD1. The CDR3 is 15 amino acids. V shed 3 bases and J 7 bases; nucleotides not matched to a gene: 9. The germline gives CDR1 KGHSH, CDR2 LQKENI.

The chain joins TRBV4-3 to TRBJ1-1; the D is unclear. Looked up from germline, CDR1 is LGHNA and CDR2 is YSLEER. The V end lost 4 bases, the J end lost 11 bases, and 17 bases lay between the germline ends. This CDR3 is built from 13 residues. CDR3 sequence (DNA): TGCGCCAGCAGCCGTGGGGTTTACCGGGAGGCTTTCTTT. Translated, it gives CASSRGVYREAFF.

This rearrangement joins TRBV9 to TRBJ2-2; D remains ambiguous. Per germline, CDR1 SGDLS and CDR2 YYNGEE. CDR3 length: 14 amino acids. V gave up 4 bases and J gave up 5 bases, with 12 bases separating them. This CDR3 is CASSPLTTTGELFF. The CDR3 DNA follows: TGTGCCAGCAGCCCATTGACAACAACCGGGGAGCTGTTTTTT.

V is TRBV18 and J is TRBJ1-4; no reliable D call. The CDR3 sequence is 16 residues long. The ends were cut back, 3 bases at V and 9 bases at J, with 20 bases in the middle. Germline V gives CDR1 KGHSH, CDR2 LQKENI. CDR3 nucleotides: TGTGCCAGCTCACCCCCGGAAGGGAGGTCCCTTAAAAAACTGTTTTTT. It translates to CASSPPEGRSLKKLFF.

The chain uses TRBV12-3 or TRBV12-4 and TRBJ1-2; 8 bases are a match to TRBD1. There are 13 residues in the CDR3. V dropped 6 bases and J dropped 5; count of bases not matched to a gene: 5. The CDR3 sequence is CASRGQGGYGYTF. DNA of the CDR3: TGTGCCAGCAGAGGACAGGGAGGGTATGGCTACACCTTC.

The chain carries TRBV29-1 and TRBJ1-2; perhaps TRBD1 as D (6 bases). The CDR3 runs 14 residues. V shed 3 bases and J shed 8 bases, with 19 bases lying between them. CDR1 and CDR2 (germline): SQVTM, ANQGSEA. CDR3 sequence: CSVDFPPGASGYTF. The CDR3 region has the DNA TGCAGCGTTGATTTCCCCCCGGGGGCGTCAGGCTACACCTTC.

CDR3 nucleotide sequence: TGCAGCGCGGACAGGGGTATGAACACTGAAGCTTTCTTT. This codes for CSADRGMNTEAFF. This chain uses TRBV29-1 with TRBJ1-1, with TRBD1 identical over 9 bases. V dropped 7 bases and J dropped 0; count of bases not matched to a gene: 3. In germline, CDR1 is SQVTM, CDR2 ANQGSEA. The CDR3 spans 13 residues.

The chain uses TRBV3-1 (or the pseudogene TRBV3-2) and TRBJ2-5; 8 bases are shared with TRBD2. Trimming took 2 bases from V and 4 from J; bases not matched to a gene: 6. The germline gives CDR1 LGHDT, CDR2 YNNKEL (reference sequence). The CDR3 is made up of 15 amino acids. CDR3 nucleotides: TGTGCCAGCAGCCAATTCGGGGGGGGCGGAGAGACCCAGTACTTC. Translating it yields CASSQFGGGGETQYF.

This clone was recorded once. This chain connects TRBV5-1 to TRBJ2-2, with D possibly called TRBD1 or TRBD2 (5 bases each). The germline V gene encodes CDR1 SGHRS and CDR2 YFSETQ. The CDR3 runs 13 residues. Trimming took 5 bases from V and 3 from J, leaving 8 bases between them. The CDR3 region has the DNA TGCGCCAGCAGTCAGGGAGACACCGGGGAGCTGTTTTTT. Protein product: CASSQGDTGELFF.

This clone was seen more than once but under ten times. The chain joins TRBV9 to TRBJ2-3; D not certain. V lost 4 bases to trimming and J lost 4 bases, with 13 bases between them. This CDR3 contains 14 residues. Germline V gene lookup returns CDR1 SGDLS and CDR2 YYNGEE. The CDR3 sequence is CASSPRQLADTQYF. The CDR3 DNA reads TGTGCCAGCAGCCCCCGTCAGCTGGCAGATACGCAGTATTTT.

This rearrangement joins TRBV10-3 to TRBJ2-1, with D perhaps TRBD1 (6 bases). Germline values: CDR1 ENHRY, CDR2 SYGVKD. The CDR3 is 14 residues long. Trimming removed 6 bases from V and 5 bases from J, with 14 bases in between. The CDR3 DNA reads TGTGCCATCAGCCCCCCTCCAGGGGACAATGAGCAGTTCTTC. This gives the protein CAISPPPGDNEQFF.

The chain employs TRBV7-6 and TRBJ2-7, with 7 bases matching TRBD2. Trimming took 4 bases from V and 7 from J; bases not matched to a gene: 13. Germline CDR1 and CDR2: SGHVS and FNYEAQ. This CDR3 has 15 residues. The CDR3 reads CASSSEGGGGEEQYF. For the CDR3, the DNA is TGTGCCAGCAGCTCCGAAGGCGGGGGAGGGGAGGAGCAGTACTTC.

This clone has just one count. The chain links TRBV18 to TRBJ1-1; TRBD1 matches 7 bases. The CDR3 sequence is 14 residues long. Germline loops: CDR1 KGHSH, CDR2 LQKENI. The V segment lost 5 bases and the J segment 4 bases; nucleotides outside the gene matches: 7. CDR3 in amino acids: CASSDGSGGTEAFF. The CDR3, as DNA: TGTGCCAGCTCAGATGGGTCAGGGGGCACTGAAGCTTTCTTT.